The sequence of this T cell receptor beta chain was determined in a study of cytomegalovirus exposure and HLA in healthy donors. Trimming left V 5 bases short and J 0 bases short, with 3 bases between. In germline, CDR1 is SEHNR, CDR2 FQNEAQ (reference sequence). There are 12 residues in the CDR3. The PCR used 60 Vbeta and 13 Jbeta primers. Measured with immunoSEQ multiplex PCR; TCRdb has only the in-frame clones, and not every one. This table has some 120,000 clones, over 60% appearing once. The chain couples TRBV7-9 to TRBJ2-3; no clear D. The sequence was collected from a man aged 30 to 39 in good health and CMV-seronegative. The sample consisted of PBMCs. CDR3 bases: TGTGCCAGCAGCCCAAGCACAGATACGCAGTATTTT. Its protein product is CASSPSTDTQYF. The whole variable domain, remainder taken from reference TRBV7-9 and TRBJ2-3, is DTGVSQNPRHKITKRGQNVTFRCDPISEHNRLYWYRQTLGQGPEFLTYFQNEAQLEKSRLLSDRFSAERPKGSFSTLEIQRTEQGDSAMYLCASSPSTDTQYFGPGTRLTVL.